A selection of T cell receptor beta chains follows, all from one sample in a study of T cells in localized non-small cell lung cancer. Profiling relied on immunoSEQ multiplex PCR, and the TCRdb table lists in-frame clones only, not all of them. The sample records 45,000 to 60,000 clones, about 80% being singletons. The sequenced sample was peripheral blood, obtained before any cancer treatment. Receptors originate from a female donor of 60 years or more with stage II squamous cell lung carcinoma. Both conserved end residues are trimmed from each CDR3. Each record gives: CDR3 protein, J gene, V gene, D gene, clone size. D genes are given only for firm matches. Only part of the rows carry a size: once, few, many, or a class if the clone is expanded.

cdr3_aa: ASRQKGPMNNNEQF; j_call: TRBJ2-1; v_call: TRBV19; d_call: .; clone_size: .
cdr3_aa: ASSSQGGTEAF; j_call: TRBJ1-1; v_call: TRBV5-1; d_call: TRBD1; clone_size: .
cdr3_aa: ASTPSSGTDTQY; j_call: TRBJ2-3; v_call: TRBV7-2; d_call: .; clone_size: .
cdr3_aa: ASSFWDRQEKLF; j_call: TRBJ1-4; v_call: TRBV27; d_call: TRBD1; clone_size: .
cdr3_aa: ASSLEAPAYEQY; j_call: TRBJ2-7; v_call: TRBV5-6; d_call: .; clone_size: .
cdr3_aa: ASSVSGGFNEQF; j_call: TRBJ2-1; v_call: TRBV9; d_call: TRBD2; clone_size: .
cdr3_aa: ASSSRTGPYEQY; j_call: TRBJ2-7; v_call: TRBV11-2; d_call: TRBD1; clone_size: .
cdr3_aa: SVDSVVSTDTQY; j_call: TRBJ2-3; v_call: TRBV29-1; d_call: .; clone_size: .
cdr3_aa: ASSFPPGQGYPEAF; j_call: TRBJ1-1; v_call: TRBV7-2; d_call: .; clone_size: .
cdr3_aa: ASSPGQGALLGETQY; j_call: TRBJ2-5; v_call: TRBV5-1; d_call: TRBD1; clone_size: .
cdr3_aa: ARSLVGGGGNTIY; j_call: TRBJ1-3; v_call: TRBV5-3; d_call: .; clone_size: .
cdr3_aa: ASSSGGDTEAF; j_call: TRBJ1-1; v_call: TRBV5-1; d_call: .; clone_size: .
cdr3_aa: ASSAGLAGSNEQF; j_call: TRBJ2-1; v_call: TRBV5-6; d_call: TRBD2; clone_size: .
cdr3_aa: SGQNRADYGYT; j_call: TRBJ1-2; v_call: TRBV29-1; d_call: .; clone_size: .
cdr3_aa: ASSPWTGNSGNTIY; j_call: TRBJ1-3; v_call: TRBV6-6; d_call: TRBD1; clone_size: .
cdr3_aa: ASSLNGQGAHEQY; j_call: TRBJ2-7; v_call: TRBV13; d_call: TRBD1; clone_size: .
cdr3_aa: ASTRSGNTEAF; j_call: TRBJ1-1; v_call: TRBV9; d_call: .; clone_size: .
cdr3_aa: ASSRQGGPTDTQY; j_call: TRBJ2-3; v_call: TRBV9; d_call: TRBD1; clone_size: .
cdr3_aa: ASSDTSGGARTDTQY; j_call: TRBJ2-3; v_call: TRBV7-6; d_call: TRBD2; clone_size: .
cdr3_aa: ASTEAYRSTDTQY; j_call: TRBJ2-3; v_call: TRBV27; d_call: .; clone_size: .
cdr3_aa: ASSPPNTGELF; j_call: TRBJ2-2; v_call: TRBV18; d_call: .; clone_size: .
cdr3_aa: ASSIRGTMGTYEQY; j_call: TRBJ2-7; v_call: TRBV21-1; d_call: .; clone_size: .
cdr3_aa: ASSYPGDTGELF; j_call: TRBJ2-2; v_call: TRBV7-9; d_call: .; clone_size: once
cdr3_aa: ASSPGLTNEKLF; j_call: TRBJ1-4; v_call: TRBV19; d_call: .; clone_size: .
cdr3_aa: ASKLERQGHTGELF; j_call: TRBJ2-2; v_call: TRBV2; d_call: TRBD1; clone_size: .
cdr3_aa: ASSPWGGQETQY; j_call: TRBJ2-5; v_call: TRBV5-1; d_call: TRBD2; clone_size: .
cdr3_aa: ASSLGLSSGNTIY; j_call: TRBJ1-3; v_call: TRBV4-2; d_call: .; clone_size: .
cdr3_aa: ASSKGGSYNEQF; j_call: TRBJ2-1; v_call: TRBV18; d_call: .; clone_size: .
cdr3_aa: ASSIDRAMNTEAF; j_call: TRBJ1-1; v_call: TRBV19; d_call: TRBD1; clone_size: .
cdr3_aa: ASSEGQGASSGTEAF; j_call: TRBJ1-1; v_call: TRBV11-2; d_call: TRBD1; clone_size: .
cdr3_aa: SVTSGTGYEQY; j_call: TRBJ2-7; v_call: TRBV29-1; d_call: TRBD1; clone_size: .
cdr3_aa: ASSVGTPGNTIY; j_call: TRBJ1-3; v_call: TRBV5-6; d_call: .; clone_size: .
cdr3_aa: ASSPMGALGGYT; j_call: TRBJ1-2; v_call: TRBV25-1; d_call: .; clone_size: .
cdr3_aa: ASRGDSGANVLT; j_call: TRBJ2-6; v_call: TRBV5-4; d_call: .; clone_size: .
cdr3_aa: ASSVEGTSGSGSQF; j_call: TRBJ2-1; v_call: TRBV9; d_call: TRBD2; clone_size: .
cdr3_aa: AWSVGRGTYALSGNTIY; j_call: TRBJ1-3; v_call: TRBV30; d_call: TRBD1; clone_size: .
cdr3_aa: ASTLQGTNTEAF; j_call: TRBJ1-1; v_call: TRBV7-9; d_call: .; clone_size: .
cdr3_aa: ASSEVDRRYGYT; j_call: TRBJ1-2; v_call: TRBV25-1; d_call: .; clone_size: .
cdr3_aa: ASNAGVNQPQH; j_call: TRBJ1-5; v_call: TRBV6-5; d_call: .; clone_size: .
cdr3_aa: ASSQPPQGLATNEKLF; j_call: TRBJ1-4; v_call: TRBV4-2; d_call: .; clone_size: .
cdr3_aa: ASSVAATYNYEQY; j_call: TRBJ2-7; v_call: TRBV9; d_call: .; clone_size: once
cdr3_aa: SVAEGGRPQH; j_call: TRBJ1-5; v_call: TRBV29-1; d_call: .; clone_size: few